Below, 19 T cell receptor beta chains from the same sample are listed, as sequenced in a study of T-cell reconstitution after alpha-beta-depleted transplantation in children. Using unique molecular identifiers, the investigators prepared the TCRbeta library. Each CDR3 protein is one row after TCRdb ran MiXCR on the PCR reads. The table includes 70,000 to 95,000 distinct CDR3 sequences, 18% detected once. This sample comprised PBMCs, mostly from graft donor cells, obtained 360 days after TCRalphabeta/CD19-depleted stem cell transplant. These receptors all come from a male patient between 2 and 15 years old who had a stem cell transplant for acute lymphoblastic leukemia, so the T cells may come from the graft donor.

V usage is TRBV24-1 and J usage is TRBJ2-3; D gene unclear. The CDR3 has 12 amino acids. V shed 7 bases and J shed 2 bases, with 6 bases lying between them. CDR1 KGHDR and CDR2 SFDVKD come from the germline V gene. The CDR3 coding sequence is TGTGCCACCAGGGGCCTCACAGATACGCAGTATTTT. Encoded protein: CATRGLTDTQYF.

The chain joins TRBV20-1 to TRBJ2-4; TRBD1 agrees at 7 bases. CDR3 length: 18 amino acids. V lost 4 bases to trimming and J lost 6 bases; unmatched junction nucleotides: 21. From germline, CDR1 is DFQATT and CDR2 SNEGSKA (reference sequence). In DNA form, the CDR3 reads TGCAGTGCTACCCCACGGGGCGAGGGGACAGTAACGAGAAACATTCAGTACTTC. It codes for CSATPRGEGTVTRNIQYF.

This clonotype was counted ten times or more. V is TRBV7-2 and J is TRBJ1-5; 8 bases are shared with TRBD1. There are 15 residues in the CDR3. J was trimmed by 0 bases and V by 5 bases; bases with no gene match: 3. Germline V CDR1 and CDR2: SGHTA, FQGNSA. The CDR3 sequence: CASSPQGGSNQPQHF. For the CDR3, the DNA is TGTGCCAGCAGCCCACAGGGGGGTAGCAATCAGCCCCAGCATTTT.

The chain uses TRBV5-5 and TRBJ2-7, with D hard to call. Germline V gives CDR1 SGHKS, CDR2 YYEKEE (reference sequence). Trimming removed 4 bases at V and 3 bases at J, with 8 bases between. The CDR3 runs 12 residues. The CDR3 bases are TGTGCCAGCAGCCGGACCAGCTACGAGCAGTACTTC. As protein: CASSRTSYEQYF.

V usage is TRBV12-3 or TRBV12-4 and J usage is TRBJ2-7; the D gene is possibly TRBD2 (5 bases). This CDR3 spans 15 amino acids. Trimming stripped 1 base from V and 6 bases from J, with 16 bases between. The CDR3 protein is CASSLEIGGLGEQYF. The CDR3 coding sequence is TGTGCCAGCAGTTTAGAGATTGGAGGATTAGGCGAGCAGTACTTC.

This clonotype came up many times. CDR3 bases: TGTGCCACCAGTGATGCATCCGGGACGGGAGCTTATAGCAATCAGCCCCAGCATTTT. Encoded protein: CATSDASGTGAYSNQPQHF. The chain couples TRBV24-1 to TRBJ1-5; maybe TRBD1 (5 bases). V gave up 3 bases and J gave up 0 bases, with 20 bases separating them. The CDR3 loop spans 19 amino acids. Germline-derived CDR1 and CDR2 are KGHDR and SFDVKD.

J is TRBJ2-1 and V is TRBV6-1, with a possible D match to TRBD2 (6 bases). V was shortened by 8 bases and J by 8 bases, with 28 bases between the two germline ends. Germline V gives CDR1 MNHNS, CDR2 SASEGT. The length of the CDR3 is 17 residues. The CDR3 nucleotides read TGTGCCAGCGCCGCGGGGCTGAGGGGAACCCTTCCGTATGAGCAGTTCTTC. It specifies CASAAGLRGTLPYEQFF.

This clonotype has only a few counts. This rearrangement joins TRBV6-5 to TRBJ2-7; TRBD1 agrees at 10 bases. This CDR3 contains 15 residues. Germline V CDR1 and CDR2: MNHEY, SVGAGI. Trimming cost V 0 bases and J 2 bases; bases outside gene matches: 1. The CDR3 DNA follows: TGTGCCAGCAGTTACTCGGGACAGGGGACCTACGAGCAGTACTTC. This codes for CASSYSGQGTYEQYF.

This clonotype has just a few counts. The chain has TRBV6-1 and TRBJ2-1, with 10 bases identical to TRBD2. CDR3 length: 15 residues. V was clipped by 6 bases and J by 7 bases; unmatched bases: 9. In germline, CDR1 is MNHNS, CDR2 SASEGT. CDR3 region: CASSEPGLAKNEQFF. CDR3 nucleotide sequence: TGTGCCAGCAGCGAACCGGGACTAGCGAAAAATGAGCAGTTCTTC.

Only a few counts were recorded for this clonotype. The V call is TRBV12-3 or TRBV12-4, the J call TRBJ2-7; the D is unclear. This CDR3 is 14 amino acids long. Trimming stripped 1 base from V and 0 bases from J, with 7 bases between. In DNA form, the CDR3 reads TGTGCCAGCAGTTTAGTACAGAGCTCCTACGAGCAGTACTTC. Protein sequence: CASSLVQSSYEQYF.

The chain links TRBV4-1 to TRBJ2-7; the D gene is possibly TRBD2 (6 bases). The CDR3 covers 17 residues. Germline CDR1 reads MGHRA; CDR2 reads YSYEKL. The V end lost 0 bases, the J end lost 6 bases, and 21 bases lay between the germline ends. The CDR3 DNA sequence: TGCGCCAGCAGCCAAGATCGGGGGAGGCCCAATATGTTCGAGCAGTACTTC. Protein sequence: CASSQDRGRPNMFEQYF.

There are a few counts of this clonotype. This chain joins TRBV6-5 and TRBJ2-1; the D call may be TRBD1 or TRBD2 (5 bases each). CDR1 is MNHEY, CDR2 SVGAGI, per germline. CDR3 size: 16 residues. Trimming shortened V by 2 bases and J by 10 bases, and 21 bases separated the two germline ends. CDR3 sequence: CASSYPGAIPIREQFF. The CDR3 coding sequence is TGTGCCAGCAGTTACCCCGGGGCTATACCCATCAGGGAGCAGTTCTTC.

The gene calls are TRBV24-1 and TRBJ2-5; D assignment may be TRBD1 or TRBD2 (6 bases each). The V and J ends lost 7 bases and 5 bases respectively, with 16 bases between them. Germline V gene data show CDR1 as KGHDR and CDR2 as SFDVKD. There are 14 residues in the CDR3. CDR3 region: CATSGGPDRETQYF. The CDR3 DNA reads TGTGCCACCAGCGGAGGGCCTGACAGGGAGACCCAGTACTTC.

This clonotype has only a few counts. The chain couples TRBV19 to TRBJ2-5, with 7 bases aligning to TRBD1. Germline lookup yields CDR1 LNHDA and CDR2 SQIVND (reference sequence). CDR3 size: 14 residues. J gave up 5 bases and V 5 bases, and 8 bases lay outside the gene matches. The CDR3 DNA sequence: TGTGCCAGTAGTCCTGGACAGGTTGGGGAGACCCAGTACTTC. Amino acids: CASSPGQVGETQYF. Full variable domain (rest looked up from reference TRBV19 and TRBJ2-5): DGGITQSPKYLFRKEGQNVTLSCEQNLNHDAMYWYRQDPGQGLRLIYYSQIVNDFQKGDIAEGYSVSREKKESFPLTVTSAQKNPTAFYLCASSPGQVGETQYFGPGTRLLVL.

This clonotype appeared many times. The chain's CDR3 is CASSLVHGTGKGNTIYF. CDR3 in DNA: TGTGCCAGCAGTTTAGTCCACGGGACAGGGAAGGGAAACACCATATATTTT. This chain links TRBV28 with TRBJ1-3, with 9 positions matching TRBD1. The CDR3 sequence is 17 residues long. Trimming removed 2 bases from V and 4 bases from J; junction bases left unmatched: 9. Germline values: CDR1 MDHEN, CDR2 SYDVKM.

The V call is TRBV5-1, the J call TRBJ2-6; 8 nucleotides match TRBD1. The germline gives CDR1 SGHRS, CDR2 YFSETQ. This CDR3 contains 22 residues. With 4 bases clipped from V and 0 bases from J, the junction kept 21 bases outside the gene matches. The CDR3 region is CASSRFPSGGSDRLSGANVLTF. CDR3 nucleotide sequence: TGCGCCAGCAGCCGTTTTCCCTCAGGGGGCTCAGATAGGCTCTCTGGGGCCAACGTCCTGACTTTC.

This clonotype was picked up a small number of times. The chain couples TRBV3-1 to TRBJ2-3; perhaps TRBD2 as D (5 bases). V shed 0 bases and J shed 1 base, with 11 bases lying between them. Per the germline V gene, CDR1 is LGHDT and CDR2 is YNNKEL (reference sequence). CDR3 length equals 16 residues. CDR3 protein: CASSQDRGSRTDTQYF. CDR3 coding DNA: TGTGCCAGCAGCCAAGATCGGGGAAGTCGCACAGATACGCAGTATTTT.

This clonotype was found a few times. The V and J genes are TRBV5-1 and TRBJ2-3; D gene ambiguous. Trimming pared 3 bases from V and 7 bases from J, leaving 12 bases between. Germline CDR1 is SGHRS and CDR2 is YFSETQ. The CDR3 has 13 residues. The CDR3 bases are TGCGCCAGCAGCTCGCCTGGTCGGAATACGCAGTATTTT. Its translation: CASSSPGRNTQYF.

The genes are TRBV20-1 and TRBJ2-1; 7 bases fit TRBD1. Germline CDR1 and CDR2: DFQATT and SNEGSKA (reference sequence). The CDR3 runs to 15 residues. Losses at the gene ends were 2 bases for V and 5 bases for J; bases not matched to a gene: 9. This CDR3 is CSARFATGTNNEQFF. Written as DNA, the CDR3 is TGCAGTGCTAGATTCGCGACAGGGACGAACAATGAGCAGTTCTTC.